The clone carrying this TCR beta chain was detected many times. The antigen remains unidentified. The data are from a study of T-cell memory formation after mild COVID-19. The J segment lost 0 bases and the V segment lost 3 bases, leaving 6 bases of the junction unmatched. CDR3 length equals 17 residues. TCRdb fed the 5' RACE reads into MiXCR, producing one record per CDR3 protein. Seen here are some 50,000 distinct CDR3 sequences, 25% to 35% observed once, and the top ten hold 35% to 50%. Overall study findings and caveats: Several responding clones turned up in pre-infection memory, indicating that cross-reactive memory may have taken part.

The sample was PBMCs or a T cell subset sorted from them (not recorded which). The J gene is TRBJ2-1, the V gene TRBV12-3 or TRBV12-4, with 9 nucleotides matching TRBD1. The receptor was derived from a man aged 18-30 years who had mild COVID-19 (a few samples of this study predate the infection). Cell type and time point are not known. This CDR3 reads CASSLGQGPYSYNEQFF. DNA for the CDR3: TGTGCCAGCAGTTTGGGACAGGGCCCCTACTCCTACAATGAGCAGTTCTTC.